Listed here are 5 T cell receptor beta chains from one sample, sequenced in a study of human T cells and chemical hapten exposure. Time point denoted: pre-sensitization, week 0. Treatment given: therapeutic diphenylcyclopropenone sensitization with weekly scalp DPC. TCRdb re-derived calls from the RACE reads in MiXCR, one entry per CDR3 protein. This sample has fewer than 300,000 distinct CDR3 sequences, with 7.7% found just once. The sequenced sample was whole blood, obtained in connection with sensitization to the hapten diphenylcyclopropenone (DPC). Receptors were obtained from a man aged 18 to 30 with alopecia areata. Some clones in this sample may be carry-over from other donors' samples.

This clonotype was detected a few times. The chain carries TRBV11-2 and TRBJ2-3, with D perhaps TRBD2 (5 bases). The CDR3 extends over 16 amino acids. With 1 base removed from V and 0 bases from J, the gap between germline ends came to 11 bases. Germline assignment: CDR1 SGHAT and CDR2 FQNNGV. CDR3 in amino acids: CASSLGYTRSTDTQYF. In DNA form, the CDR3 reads TGTGCCAGCAGCTTAGGCTACACTAGGAGCACAGATACGCAGTATTTT. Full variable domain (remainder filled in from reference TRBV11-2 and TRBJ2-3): EAGVAQSPRYKIIEKRQSVAFWCNPISGHATLYWYQQILGQGPKLLIQFQNNGVVDDSQLPKDRFSAERLKGVDSTLKIQPAKLEDSAVYLCASSLGYTRSTDTQYFGPGTRLTVL.

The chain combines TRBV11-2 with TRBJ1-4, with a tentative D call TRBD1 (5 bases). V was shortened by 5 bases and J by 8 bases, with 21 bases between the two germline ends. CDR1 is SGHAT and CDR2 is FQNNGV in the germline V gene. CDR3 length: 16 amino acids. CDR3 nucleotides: TGTGCCAGCAGCCGAGACGGGACCCTTCGGATGGAAAAACTGTTTTTT. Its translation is CASSRDGTLRMEKLFF.

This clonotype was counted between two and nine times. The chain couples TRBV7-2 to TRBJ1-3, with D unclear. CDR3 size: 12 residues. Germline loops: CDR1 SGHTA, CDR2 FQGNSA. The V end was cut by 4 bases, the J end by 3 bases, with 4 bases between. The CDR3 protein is CASSYHGNTIYF. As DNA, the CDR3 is TGTGCCAGCAGCTACCATGGAAACACCATATATTTT.

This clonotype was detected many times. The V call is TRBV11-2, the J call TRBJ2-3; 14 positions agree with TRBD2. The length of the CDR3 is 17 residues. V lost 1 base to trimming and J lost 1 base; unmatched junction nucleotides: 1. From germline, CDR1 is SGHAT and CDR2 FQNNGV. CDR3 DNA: TGTGCCAGCAGCTTAGCGGGACTAGCGGGGGGCACAGATACGCAGTATTTT. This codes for CASSLAGLAGGTDTQYF.

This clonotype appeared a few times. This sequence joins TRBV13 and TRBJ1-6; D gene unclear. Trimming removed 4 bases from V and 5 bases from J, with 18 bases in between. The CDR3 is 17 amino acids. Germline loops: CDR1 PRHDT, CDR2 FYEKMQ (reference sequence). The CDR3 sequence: CASSWTADGGNNSPLHF. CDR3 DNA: TGTGCCAGCAGCTGGACCGCGGACGGCGGGAATAATTCACCCCTCCACTTT.